One and the same sample provided the 17 T cell receptor beta chains below, sequenced in a study of neurological immune-mediated disorders. MiXCR, run by TCRdb on the 5' RACE reads, gives a single entry per CDR3 protein. The sample has 30,000 or so distinct CDR3 sequences; 4% to 5.5% are singletons. What was sequenced was PBMCs. All receptors come from a man aged 18 to 35 in good health.

This clonotype occurred many times. As DNA, the CDR3 is TGCGCCAGCAGCTTGGAGCGTGTTGGGGAGACCCAGTACTTC. It specifies CASSLERVGETQYF. The J gene is TRBJ2-5, the V gene TRBV5-1; D ambiguous. The ends were cut back, 0 bases at V and 5 bases at J, with 11 bases in the middle. Looked up from germline, CDR1 is SGHRS and CDR2 is YFSETQ. The CDR3 is 14 residues long.

Many counts were recorded for this clonotype. The J gene is TRBJ2-2, the V gene TRBV7-8; TRBD1 aligns across 7 bases. V was clipped by 3 bases and J by 4 bases; unmatched bases: 2. Germline V gene lookup returns CDR1 SGHVS and CDR2 FQNEAQ. The length of the CDR3 is 14 residues. The CDR3 spells CASSLGQSTGELFF. CDR3 DNA: TGTGCCAGCAGCTTGGGACAGTCCACCGGGGAGCTGTTTTTT.

This clonotype was seen repeatedly, ten times or more. The chain has TRBV4-3 and TRBJ2-2, with D unclear. This CDR3 has 15 residues. Between the trimmed V and J ends, which lost 0 bases and 2 bases, there was a span of 7 bases. Per the germline V gene, CDR1 is LGHNA and CDR2 is YSLEER. The CDR3 region has the DNA TGCGCCAGCAGCCAAGACCACCTAAACACCGGGGAGCTGTTTTTT. Amino acids: CASSQDHLNTGELFF.

Many counts were recorded for this clonotype. The J gene is TRBJ2-1, the V gene TRBV18; D is ambiguous. Between the trimmed V and J ends, which lost 2 bases and 5 bases, there was a span of 16 bases. The CDR3 has 16 residues. Germline V CDR1 and CDR2: KGHSH, LQKENI. The CDR3 nucleotides are TGTGCCAGCTCACCAAATTCGGTCCCCCTAAACAATGAGCAGTTCTTC. Encoded protein: CASSPNSVPLNNEQFF.

There are many counts of this clonotype. The V gene is TRBV12-3 or TRBV12-4, the J gene TRBJ1-2, with D perhaps TRBD1 (6 bases). This CDR3 is built from 13 residues. The germline V and J ends were trimmed by 6 bases and 1 base, with 9 bases remaining between them. The CDR3 nucleotides are TGTGCCAGCAGCCCGGACAGTAACTATGGCTACACCTTC. Translated: CASSPDSNYGYTF.

The sample holds many counts of this clonotype. This chain links TRBV18 with TRBJ2-3, with D unresolved. The CDR3 spans 15 residues. V was trimmed by 0 bases and J by 1 base, leaving 8 bases between them. The germline CDR1 and CDR2 sequences are KGHSH and LQKENI. The CDR3 spells CASSPPFQGTDTQYF. DNA for the CDR3: TGTGCCAGCTCACCACCGTTCCAGGGCACAGATACGCAGTATTTT.

At least ten counts were recorded for this clonotype. CDR3 DNA sequence: TGTGCCAGCACAACCGGGACAGCGTCCGCGGTCGACACCGGGGAGCTGTTTTTT. Protein sequence: CASTTGTASAVDTGELFF. The gene calls are TRBV12-3 or TRBV12-4 and TRBJ2-2; 7 bases are a match to TRBD1. J gave up 3 bases and V 7 bases, and 17 bases lay outside the gene matches. CDR3 length equals 18 residues.

This clonotype showed up many times. The CDR3 sequence is CASSHGHVNTEAFF. CDR3 bases: TGCGCCAGCAGCCATGGACACGTGAACACTGAAGCTTTCTTT. The chain combines TRBV5-1 with TRBJ1-1, with D perhaps TRBD1 (5 bases). This CDR3 is built from 14 residues. CDR1 is SGHRS, CDR2 YFSETQ, per germline. Trimming removed 4 bases from V and 0 bases from J, with 10 bases in between.

This clonotype was found many times. The gene calls are TRBV6-5 and TRBJ2-1, with D possibly being TRBD2 (6 bases). V shed 7 bases and J shed 0 bases, with 10 bases lying between them. In germline, CDR1 is MNHEY, CDR2 SVGAGI. This CDR3 contains 14 residues. CDR3 amino acids: CASTGDPSYNEQFF. The CDR3 coding sequence is TGTGCCAGCACGGGGGACCCCTCCTACAATGAGCAGTTCTTC.

This clonotype has at least ten counts. The genes are TRBV5-1 and TRBJ2-3; the D is unclear. V lost 0 bases, J lost 3 bases, and 8 bases lay in between. CDR3 length equals 14 residues. The V gene's germline CDR1 is SGHRS and CDR2 YFSETQ. DNA for the CDR3: TGCGCCAGCAGCTTGGATGTGAGTACAGATACGCAGTATTTT. Translating it yields CASSLDVSTDTQYF.

This clonotype was detected many times. This chain links TRBV5-8 with TRBJ2-2, with TRBD1 matching 8 bases. V was pared by 2 bases and J by 3 bases, with 6 bases of the junction left unmatched. Germline CDR1 SGHTS, CDR2 YDEGEE. The CDR3 sequence is 16 residues long. The DNA of the CDR3 is TGTGCCAGCAGCTTACCGGGACAGGTATACACCGGGGAGCTGTTTTTT. Residues: CASSLPGQVYTGELFF.

This clonotype was counted at least ten times. The gene calls are TRBV12-3 or TRBV12-4 and TRBJ1-2; unclear D gene. Trimming stripped 7 bases from V and 8 bases from J, with 17 bases between. The CDR3 spans 13 residues. CDR3 coding DNA: TGTGCCAGCACGCAGGCCGGCGTAAGCGGCTACACCTTC. Protein sequence: CASTQAGVSGYTF.

This clonotype was detected ten times or more. One end of the junction fails to match germline, which may point to a read error. The rearrangement joins TRBV7-7 to TRBJ1-1; 7 nucleotides agree with TRBD1. CDR1 SSHAT and CDR2 FNYEAQ come from the germline V gene (reference sequence). The CDR3 is 14 amino acids. The CDR3 DNA sequence: TGTGCTAGCAGGGAAGACAGGGTGAACACTGAAGCTTTCTTT. Translating it yields CASREDRVNTEAFF.

Many counts were recorded for this clonotype. The chain is built from TRBV20-1 and TRBJ1-1; D is ambiguous. This CDR3 comprises 14 residues. V dropped 2 bases and J dropped 1 base, with 11 bases sitting between them. Germline V gene lookup returns CDR1 DFQATT and CDR2 SNEGSKA (reference sequence). The CDR3 sequence is CSARTGAANTEAFF. In DNA form, the CDR3 reads TGCAGTGCTAGAACGGGAGCGGCGAACACTGAAGCTTTCTTT.

At least ten counts were recorded for this clonotype. The rearrangement links TRBV12-3 or TRBV12-4 to TRBJ2-7; 12 positions match TRBD2. The CDR3 loop spans 16 amino acids. J was trimmed by 0 bases and V by 5 bases; bases with no gene match: 5. For the CDR3, the DNA is TGTGCCAGCAGTCCCCTAGCGGGGGGGCACTCCTACGAGCAGTACTTC. Encoded protein: CASSPLAGGHSYEQYF.

This clonotype was observed at least ten times. The chain combines TRBV20-1 with TRBJ2-7, with D possibly being TRBD1 or TRBD2 (5 bases each). The germline V gene encodes CDR1 DFQATT and CDR2 SNEGSKA (reference sequence). The length of the CDR3 is 14 residues. The V end lost 6 bases, the J end lost 2 bases, and 17 bases lay between the germline ends. The CDR3 sequence is CSARDGGETYEQYF. CDR3 DNA: TGCAGTGCCCGAGATGGGGGTGAGACCTACGAGCAGTACTTC.

In its sample, this clonotype was seen many times. The chain carries TRBV5-1 and TRBJ1-5; 8 nucleotides match TRBD1. J gave up 2 bases and V 4 bases, and 5 bases lay outside the gene matches. This CDR3 is 15 amino acids long. Germline CDR1 and CDR2: SGHRS and YFSETQ. CDR3 protein: CASSMTGDGNQPQHF. The CDR3 DNA follows: TGCGCCAGCAGCATGACAGGGGATGGCAATCAGCCCCAGCATTTT.